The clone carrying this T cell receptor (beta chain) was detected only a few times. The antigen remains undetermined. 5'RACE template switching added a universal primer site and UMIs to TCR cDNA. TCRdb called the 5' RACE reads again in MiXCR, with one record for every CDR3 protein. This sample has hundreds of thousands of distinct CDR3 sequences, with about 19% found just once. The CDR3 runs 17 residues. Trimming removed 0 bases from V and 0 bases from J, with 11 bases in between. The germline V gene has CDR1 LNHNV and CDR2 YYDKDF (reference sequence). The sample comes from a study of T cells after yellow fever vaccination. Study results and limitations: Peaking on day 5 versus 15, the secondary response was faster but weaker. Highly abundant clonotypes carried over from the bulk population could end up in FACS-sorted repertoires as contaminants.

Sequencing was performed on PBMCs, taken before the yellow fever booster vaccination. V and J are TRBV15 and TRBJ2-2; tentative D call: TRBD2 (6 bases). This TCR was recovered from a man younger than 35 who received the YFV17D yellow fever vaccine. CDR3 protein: CATSRDLGDSNTGELFF. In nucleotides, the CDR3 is TGTGCCACCAGCAGAGATCTAGGGGACTCGAACACCGGGGAGCTGTTTTTT.